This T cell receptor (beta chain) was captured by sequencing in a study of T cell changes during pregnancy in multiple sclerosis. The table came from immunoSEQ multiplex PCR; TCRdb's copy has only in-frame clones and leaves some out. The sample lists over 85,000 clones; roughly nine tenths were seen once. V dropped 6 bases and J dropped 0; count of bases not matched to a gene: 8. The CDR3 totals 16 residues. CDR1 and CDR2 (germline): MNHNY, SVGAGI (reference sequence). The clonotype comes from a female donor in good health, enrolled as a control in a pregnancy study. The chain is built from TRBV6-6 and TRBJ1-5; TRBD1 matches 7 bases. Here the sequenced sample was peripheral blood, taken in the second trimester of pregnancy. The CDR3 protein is CASRSTGTYSNQPQHF. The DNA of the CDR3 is TGTGCCAGCAGATCGACAGGGACTTATAGCAATCAGCCCCAGCATTTT.